These 5 T cell receptor beta chains originate from one sample sequenced in a study of beta chain features in type 1 diabetes. The authors reverse transcribed all of the isolated RNA, so sequencing captured expressed TCRB transcripts. Profiling relied on immunoSEQ multiplex PCR, and the TCRdb table lists in-frame clones only, not all of them. The sample lists about 160,000 clones, about 9.8% occurring once. The material sequenced was central memory CD4+ T cells from blood. Source of these receptors: a woman aged 18 to 35 in good health.

This clone was detected only a few times. The gene calls are TRBV18 and TRBJ1-6; the D gene is possibly TRBD1 (5 bases). Trimming left V 1 base short and J 4 bases short, with 8 bases between. This CDR3 contains 15 residues. The germline gives CDR1 KGHSH, CDR2 LQKENI. Written as DNA, the CDR3 is TGTGCCAGCTCACCACAGGGGATTTATAATTCACCCCTCCACTTT. It is translated as CASSPQGIYNSPLHF.

The rearrangement uses TRBV15 and TRBJ2-3, with a tentative D call TRBD1 (6 bases). Germline CDR1 and CDR2: LNHNV and YYDKDF (reference sequence). This CDR3 is built from 14 residues. Trimming shortened V by 0 bases and J by 3 bases, and 7 bases separated the two germline ends. CDR3 residues: CATSRDDRTDTQYF. The CDR3 DNA sequence: TGTGCCACCAGCAGAGATGACAGGACAGATACGCAGTATTTT.

This clone has only a few counts. The rearrangement uses TRBV4-1 and TRBJ2-7; D call uncertain. Trimming stripped 0 bases from V and 10 bases from J, with 13 bases between. The CDR3 runs to 13 residues. The germline CDR1 and CDR2 sequences are MGHRA and YSYEKL. DNA of the CDR3: TGCGCCAGCAGCCAAGAGGAATGGGTGACACAGTACTTC. This codes for CASSQEEWVTQYF.

As concerns this clone: Germline and junction disagree at one end, which may indicate a read error. The chain employs TRBV4-2 and TRBJ2-7; possibly TRBD2 for D (6 bases). The CDR3 has 13 amino acids. Per the germline V gene, CDR1 is LGHNA and CDR2 is YNFKEQ. The DNA for the CDR3 is TGTGCCAGCAGCTTTAGCGGACCTCCCGTTGCTGACTTC. Protein sequence: CASSFSGPPVADF.

The chain couples TRBV27 to TRBJ1-2, with TRBD1 matching 10 bases. The junction had 10 bases not matched to a gene; V was cut back by 7 bases and J by 8 bases. In germline, CDR1 is MNHEY, CDR2 SMNVEV (reference sequence). This CDR3 spans 14 amino acids. The CDR3 nucleotides are TGTGCCAGCAAAGACGGACAGGGGGGGAGGGGCTACACCTTC. Protein sequence: CASKDGQGGRGYTF.